This T cell receptor (beta chain) was observed in a study of blood T cells in healthy people across ages. CDR3 length equals 16 residues. Per germline, CDR1 MNHEY and CDR2 SVGEGT. In its sample, this clonotype was seen once. It was with a sample-barcoded 5' primer and a J-beta primer mix that a second PCR of roughly 7 to 12 cycles was run. Using its own MiXCR run on the 5' RACE reads, TCRdb lists one record per CDR3 protein. In the table there are about 2 million distinct CDR3 sequences, around 50% of which are singletons. The chain links TRBV6-2 or TRBV6-3 to TRBJ2-7; TRBD1 aligns across 9 bases. The J call may not be correct, given that the DNA end is closer to TRBJ2-5. Sequenced input: blood. The receptor's source is a middle-aged woman in good health. CDR3 coding DNA: TGTGCCAGCAGCACGGACAGGGGCCACCTCAGGGGGACCCAGTACTTC. Its translation: CASSTDRGHLRGTQYF.